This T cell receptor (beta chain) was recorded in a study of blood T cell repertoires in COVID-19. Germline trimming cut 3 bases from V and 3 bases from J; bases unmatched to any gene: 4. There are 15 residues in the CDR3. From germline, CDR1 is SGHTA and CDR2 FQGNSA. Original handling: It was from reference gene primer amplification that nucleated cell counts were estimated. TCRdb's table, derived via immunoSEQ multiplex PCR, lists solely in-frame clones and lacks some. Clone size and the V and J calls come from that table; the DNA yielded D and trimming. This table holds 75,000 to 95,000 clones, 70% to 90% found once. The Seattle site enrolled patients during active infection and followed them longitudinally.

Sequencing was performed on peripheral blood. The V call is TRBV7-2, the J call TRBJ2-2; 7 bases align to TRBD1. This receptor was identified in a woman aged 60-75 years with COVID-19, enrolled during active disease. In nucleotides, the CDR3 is TGTGCCAGCAGCTTTTTCGGACAGGACACCGGGGAGCTGTTTTTT. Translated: CASSFFGQDTGELFF.